Following are 30 T cell receptor beta chains from one sample sequenced in a study of blood T cell repertoires in COVID-19. TCRdb's table, derived via immunoSEQ multiplex PCR, lists solely in-frame clones and lacks some. The sample carries hundreds of thousands of clones, 85% to 90% recorded once. Specimen: peripheral blood. The receptors stem from a woman aged 45-59 years with COVID-19, enrolled during active disease.

This chain joins TRBV10-3 and TRBJ2-7; D might be TRBD1 (6 bases). With 3 bases removed from V and 2 bases from J, the gap between germline ends came to 11 bases. CDR1 is ENHRY and CDR2 is SYGVKD in the germline V gene. The CDR3 is made up of 14 amino acids. The CDR3, as DNA: TGTGCCATCAGTGATTCACAGGGAGCCTACGAGCAGTACTTC. Translating gives CAISDSQGAYEQYF.

The chain carries TRBV7-6 and TRBJ1-1; D gene unclear. The CDR3 has 14 amino acids. Germline V gene data show CDR1 as SGHVS and CDR2 as FNYEAQ. V dropped 6 bases and J dropped 5 bases, with 16 bases sitting between them. This CDR3 reads CASSYAPGSTEAFF. In DNA, the CDR3 is TGTGCCAGCAGTTATGCCCCCGGGAGTACTGAAGCTTTCTTT.

CDR3 amino acids: CASSFLDRQANYGYTF. The CDR3 DNA is TGCGCCAGCAGCTTTTTGGACAGGCAAGCTAACTATGGCTACACCTTC. The rearrangement uses TRBV5-1 and TRBJ1-2; TRBD1 matches at 7 bases. CDR1 and CDR2 from the germline V gene are SGHRS and YFSETQ. After removal of 2 bases from V and 0 bases from J, the junction contained 7 bases not matched to a gene. This CDR3 contains 16 residues.

The J gene is TRBJ1-1, the V gene TRBV29-1, with 10 bases matching TRBD1. Germline V lookup: CDR1 SQVTM, CDR2 ANQGSEA. The CDR3 totals 13 residues. J gave up 7 bases and V 7 bases, and 9 bases lay outside the gene matches. This chain's CDR3 is CSARRQGADEAFF. The CDR3 DNA sequence: TGCAGCGCCAGAAGACAGGGGGCTGATGAAGCTTTCTTT.

CDR3 region: CASSWAVDQPQHF. CDR3 DNA sequence: TGTGCCAGTAGTTGGGCAGTTGATCAGCCCCAGCATTTT. This chain uses TRBV19 with TRBJ1-5; D is uncertain. The CDR3 sequence is 13 residues long. Deletions cut 5 bases from V and 5 bases from J, with 10 bases between. Germline CDR1 reads LNHDA; CDR2 reads SQIVND (reference sequence).

This chain connects TRBV5-1 to TRBJ2-1; D call uncertain. With 1 base removed from V and 7 bases from J, the gap between germline ends came to 15 bases. There are 15 residues in the CDR3. From germline, CDR1 is SGHRS and CDR2 YFSETQ. The DNA for the CDR3 is TGCGCCAGCAGCTTGCCCCTTGACCCCAGGAATGAGCAGTTCTTC. The encoded protein is CASSLPLDPRNEQFF.

Only one count was recorded for this clone. The chain uses TRBV2 and TRBJ2-6, with D unresolved. The CDR3 is made up of 17 amino acids. V lost 2 bases, J lost 0 bases, and 11 bases lay in between. The germline CDR1 and CDR2 sequences are SNHLY and FYNNEI. The CDR3 reads CASSERSRSSGANVLTF. The CDR3 bases are TGTGCCAGCAGTGAACGGTCGCGGAGCTCTGGGGCCAACGTCCTGACTTTC.

J is TRBJ2-7 and V is TRBV20-1, with 7 bases fitting TRBD2. V shed 3 bases and J 7 bases; nucleotides not matched to a gene: 12. The CDR3 extends over 14 amino acids. CDR1 is DFQATT and CDR2 is SNEGSKA in the germline V gene (reference sequence). CDR3 in amino acids: CSASRTSGGREQYF. The CDR3 DNA reads TGCAGTGCTAGTAGGACATCCGGGGGGAGAGAGCAGTACTTC.

The J gene is TRBJ2-1, the V gene TRBV12-3 or TRBV12-4; the match to TRBD2 covers 8 bases. V was clipped by 6 bases and J by 13 bases; unmatched bases: 11. The CDR3 runs 13 residues. CDR3 loop: CASSLLSGADQFF. Written as DNA, the CDR3 is TGTGCCAGCAGCCTCCTTAGCGGGGCCGATCAGTTCTTC.

This CDR3 reads CASSQILSVGFARGRDTQYF. The CDR3 DNA follows: TGTGCCAGCAGCCAAATATTAAGCGTGGGATTCGCCCGGGGGAGAGATACGCAGTATTTT. The chain has TRBV4-2 and TRBJ2-3, with D perhaps matching TRBD2 (6 bases). This CDR3 has 20 residues. Germline CDR1 is LGHNA and CDR2 is YNFKEQ. The V end was cut by 2 bases, the J end by 5 bases, with 29 bases between.

This sequence joins TRBV3-1 (or the pseudogene TRBV3-2) and TRBJ2-3, with 8 bases fitting TRBD2. CDR1 is LGHDT, CDR2 YNNKEL, per germline (reference sequence). Trimming removed 4 bases from V and 6 bases from J; junction bases left unmatched: 18. The CDR3 runs to 18 residues. CDR3 sequence reads: CASSPSSRGGSGKDTQYF. The DNA for the CDR3 is TGTGCCAGCAGCCCCTCAAGTCGCGGGGGGTCGGGAAAGGATACGCAGTATTTT.

J is TRBJ2-2 and V is TRBV9; 7 bases match TRBD1. The V segment lost 3 bases and the J segment 6 bases; nucleotides outside the gene matches: 5. The CDR3 covers 14 residues. The germline V gene has CDR1 SGDLS and CDR2 YYNGEE. CDR3 sequence: CASSAQTGSGELFF. The CDR3, as DNA: TGTGCCAGCAGCGCCCAGACAGGGTCCGGGGAGCTGTTTTTT.

The gene calls are TRBV19 and TRBJ1-5; 7 positions agree with TRBD1. V trimming: 1 base; J trimming: 6 bases; junction bases outside the gene matches: 6. This CDR3 is 15 amino acids long. In germline, CDR1 is LNHDA, CDR2 SQIVND (reference sequence). CDR3 DNA sequence: TGTGCCAGTAGTATAGCCGTGGCAGGGGGTCAGCCCCAGCATTTT. As protein: CASSIAVAGGQPQHF.

J is TRBJ1-4 and V is TRBV19, with D uncertain. The CDR3 extends over 13 amino acids. The V and J ends lost 4 bases and 4 bases respectively, with 7 bases between them. Germline V gene lookup returns CDR1 LNHDA and CDR2 SQIVND (reference sequence). The CDR3 sequence: CASSTVYNEKLFF. In DNA, the CDR3 is TGTGCCAGTAGTACTGTCTATAATGAAAAACTGTTTTTT.

The chain combines TRBV5-1 with TRBJ1-1; D unresolved. Germline CDR1 is SGHRS and CDR2 is YFSETQ. With 0 bases removed from V and 3 bases from J, the gap between germline ends came to 9 bases. This CDR3 is built from 14 residues. The CDR3 DNA is TGCGCCAGCAGCTTGGCTCAGTCCTACACTGAAGCTTTCTTT. This sequence encodes CASSLAQSYTEAFF. Variable domain in full (rest from reference TRBV5-1 and TRBJ1-1): KAGVTQTPRYLIKTRGQQVTLSCSPISGHRSVSWYQQTPGQGLQFLFEYFSETQRNKGNFPGRFSGRQFSNSRSEMNVSTLELGDSALYLCASSLAQSYTEAFFGQGTRLTVV.

This clone was observed a few times. The V call is TRBV12-5, the J call TRBJ1-5; 10 bases are shared with TRBD1. CDR1 LGHNT and CDR2 FRNRAP come from the germline V gene. V lost 3 bases to trimming and J lost 4 bases; unmatched junction nucleotides: 6. The length of the CDR3 is 16 residues. The CDR3 here is CASGLIQGQGNQPQHF. CDR3 sequence (DNA): TGTGCTAGTGGTTTAATCCAGGGACAGGGGAATCAGCCCCAGCATTTT.

The chain carries TRBV6-5 and TRBJ2-1; 8 positions agree with TRBD1. Germline V gene data show CDR1 as MNHEY and CDR2 as SVGAGI. CDR3 length equals 15 residues. Trimming removed 5 bases from V and 7 bases from J; junction bases left unmatched: 10. CDR3 residues: CASSPPGTGLNEQFF. CDR3 sequence (DNA): TGTGCCAGCAGTCCTCCCGGGACAGGTTTAAATGAGCAGTTCTTC.

This clone was found once. The J gene is TRBJ2-2, the V gene TRBV3-1 (or the pseudogene TRBV3-2); unclear D gene. Between the trimmed V and J ends, which lost 0 bases and 6 bases, there was a span of 5 bases. The CDR3 length is 13 residues. CDR1 and CDR2 from the germline V gene are LGHDT and YNNKEL (reference sequence). The chain's CDR3 is CASSQDRSGELFF. CDR3 coding DNA: TGTGCCAGCAGCCAAGACCGGTCCGGGGAGCTGTTTTTT.

This chain links TRBV3-1 (or the pseudogene TRBV3-2) with TRBJ2-3, with a tentative D call TRBD2 (7 bases). With 2 bases removed from V and 2 bases from J, the gap between germline ends came to 14 bases. Germline loops: CDR1 LGHDT, CDR2 YNNKEL (reference sequence). The CDR3 sequence is 16 residues long. CDR3 nucleotide sequence: TGTGCCAGCAGCCAAAGGGGGGGGGACCTCACAGATACGCAGTATTTT. It encodes CASSQRGGDLTDTQYF.

The chain joins TRBV7-6 to TRBJ2-1; no firm D call. The germline CDR1 and CDR2 sequences are SGHVS and FNYEAQ. This CDR3 contains 16 residues. V lost 10 bases to trimming and J lost 7 bases, with 26 bases between them. The CDR3 DNA reads as TGTGCCATCTACTTCCAGCTTAATTGGTCCGGGAATGAGCAGTTCTTC. Encoded protein: CAIYFQLNWSGNEQFF. Filled out from reference TRBV7-6 and TRBJ2-1, the complete variable domain reads GAGVSQSPRYKVTKRGQDVALRCDPISGHVSLYWYRQALGQGPEFLTYFNYEAQQDKSGLPNDRFSAERPEGSISTLTIQRTEQRDSAMYRCAIYFQLNWSGNEQFFGPGTRLTVL.

The chain joins TRBV6-4 to TRBJ2-1; maybe TRBD1 (5 bases). This CDR3 region has 13 residues. The germline V and J ends were trimmed by 3 bases and 8 bases, with 11 bases remaining between them. Germline V CDR1 and CDR2: MRHNA, SNTAGT. The CDR3 region is CASSDHIGDEQFF. The CDR3 region has the DNA TGTGCCAGCAGTGATCATATAGGGGATGAGCAGTTCTTC.

V and J are TRBV2 and TRBJ1-2; D is possibly TRBD1 (5 bases). Germline V lookup: CDR1 SNHLY, CDR2 FYNNEI. CDR3 length: 14 residues. Trimming took off 3 bases at V and 8 bases at J, with 16 bases between the two ends. CDR3 in DNA: TGTGCCAGCAGTGATTACAGGCCTATGGGAGGCTACACCTTC. Protein sequence: CASSDYRPMGGYTF.

This clone was seen many times. The V gene is TRBV5-1, the J gene TRBJ1-1; a weak D match, TRBD1 (5 bases). The CDR3 covers 15 residues. Trimming removed 7 bases at V and 1 base at J, with 17 bases between. CDR1 and CDR2 (germline): SGHRS, YFSETQ. The CDR3 is CASSPPGVTNTEAFF. As DNA, the CDR3 is TGCGCCAGCTCTCCTCCGGGGGTTACGAACACTGAAGCTTTCTTT.

The gene calls are TRBV6-1 and TRBJ1-6; 8 positions match TRBD1. This CDR3 spans 14 amino acids. V was clipped by 3 bases and J by 13 bases; unmatched bases: 8. Germline CDR1 MNHNS, CDR2 SASEGT. CDR3 sequence (DNA): TGTGCCAGCAGTGATAGAGGGGACAGGTCCCCCCTCCACTTT. Translating gives CASSDRGDRSPLHF.

The genes are TRBV3-1 (or the pseudogene TRBV3-2) and TRBJ2-1; D gene unclear. CDR1 is LGHDT, CDR2 YNNKEL, per germline (reference sequence). The V end was cut by 7 bases, the J end by 9 bases, with 19 bases between. The CDR3 has 14 amino acids. The CDR3 DNA reads TGTGCCAGCACCCTAGGTCGAGCGAATGGTGAGCAGTTCTTC. This translates into CASTLGRANGEQFF.

The rearrangement uses TRBV19 and TRBJ1-1, with a possible D match to TRBD1 (5 bases). CDR1 and CDR2 from the germline V gene are LNHDA and SQIVND (reference sequence). The CDR3 is 14 amino acids. The ends were cut back, 8 bases at V and 4 bases at J, with 17 bases in the middle. CDR3 residues: CASLRGGEGTEAFF. The CDR3 coding sequence is TGTGCCAGTCTCCGGGGGGGGGAAGGCACTGAAGCTTTCTTT.

V is TRBV27 and J is TRBJ2-1; TRBD1 agrees at 8 bases. The CDR3 extends over 14 amino acids. The junction had 5 bases not matched to a gene; V was cut back by 3 bases and J by 7 bases. The V gene's germline CDR1 is MNHEY and CDR2 SMNVEV (reference sequence). CDR3 loop: CASSFDRGSNEQFF. The CDR3 region has the DNA TGTGCCAGCAGTTTTGACAGGGGATCGAATGAGCAGTTCTTC.

The chain is built from TRBV5-4 and TRBJ2-5; 7 bases map to TRBD2. Losses at the gene ends were 3 bases for V and 5 bases for J; bases not matched to a gene: 10. The CDR3 contains 15 residues. Looked up from germline, CDR1 is SGHNT and CDR2 is YYREEE (reference sequence). This CDR3 reads CASSSRTGGGETQYF. The CDR3 bases are TGTGCCAGCAGCTCCCGGACGGGGGGTGGGGAGACCCAGTACTTC.

This clone was seen more than once but under ten times. This chain joins TRBV30 and TRBJ1-5; possibly TRBD1 for D (6 bases). Germline V lookup: CDR1 GTSNPN, CDR2 SVGIG (reference sequence). This CDR3 comprises 15 residues. V gave up 1 base and J gave up 3 bases, with 13 bases separating them. The DNA for the CDR3 is TGTGCCTGGAGTGCCTCATGGGACACCAATCAGCCCCAGCATTTT. It codes for CAWSASWDTNQPQHF. Variable domain in full (rest from reference TRBV30 and TRBJ1-5): SQTIHQWPATLVQPVGSPLSLECTVEGTSNPNLYWYRQAAGRGLQLLFYSVGIGQISSEVPQNLSASRPQDRQFILSSKKLLLSDSGFYLCAWSASWDTNQPQHFGDGTRLSIL.

The genes are TRBV2 and TRBJ2-1; 7 bases are shared with TRBD2. Germline V gene lookup returns CDR1 SNHLY and CDR2 FYNNEI. The CDR3 length is 13 residues. With 9 bases clipped from V and 1 base from J, the junction kept 3 bases outside the gene matches. The DNA of the CDR3 is TGTGCCAGGGCTAGCGGATCCTACAATGAGCAGTTCTTC. This encodes CARASGSYNEQFF.